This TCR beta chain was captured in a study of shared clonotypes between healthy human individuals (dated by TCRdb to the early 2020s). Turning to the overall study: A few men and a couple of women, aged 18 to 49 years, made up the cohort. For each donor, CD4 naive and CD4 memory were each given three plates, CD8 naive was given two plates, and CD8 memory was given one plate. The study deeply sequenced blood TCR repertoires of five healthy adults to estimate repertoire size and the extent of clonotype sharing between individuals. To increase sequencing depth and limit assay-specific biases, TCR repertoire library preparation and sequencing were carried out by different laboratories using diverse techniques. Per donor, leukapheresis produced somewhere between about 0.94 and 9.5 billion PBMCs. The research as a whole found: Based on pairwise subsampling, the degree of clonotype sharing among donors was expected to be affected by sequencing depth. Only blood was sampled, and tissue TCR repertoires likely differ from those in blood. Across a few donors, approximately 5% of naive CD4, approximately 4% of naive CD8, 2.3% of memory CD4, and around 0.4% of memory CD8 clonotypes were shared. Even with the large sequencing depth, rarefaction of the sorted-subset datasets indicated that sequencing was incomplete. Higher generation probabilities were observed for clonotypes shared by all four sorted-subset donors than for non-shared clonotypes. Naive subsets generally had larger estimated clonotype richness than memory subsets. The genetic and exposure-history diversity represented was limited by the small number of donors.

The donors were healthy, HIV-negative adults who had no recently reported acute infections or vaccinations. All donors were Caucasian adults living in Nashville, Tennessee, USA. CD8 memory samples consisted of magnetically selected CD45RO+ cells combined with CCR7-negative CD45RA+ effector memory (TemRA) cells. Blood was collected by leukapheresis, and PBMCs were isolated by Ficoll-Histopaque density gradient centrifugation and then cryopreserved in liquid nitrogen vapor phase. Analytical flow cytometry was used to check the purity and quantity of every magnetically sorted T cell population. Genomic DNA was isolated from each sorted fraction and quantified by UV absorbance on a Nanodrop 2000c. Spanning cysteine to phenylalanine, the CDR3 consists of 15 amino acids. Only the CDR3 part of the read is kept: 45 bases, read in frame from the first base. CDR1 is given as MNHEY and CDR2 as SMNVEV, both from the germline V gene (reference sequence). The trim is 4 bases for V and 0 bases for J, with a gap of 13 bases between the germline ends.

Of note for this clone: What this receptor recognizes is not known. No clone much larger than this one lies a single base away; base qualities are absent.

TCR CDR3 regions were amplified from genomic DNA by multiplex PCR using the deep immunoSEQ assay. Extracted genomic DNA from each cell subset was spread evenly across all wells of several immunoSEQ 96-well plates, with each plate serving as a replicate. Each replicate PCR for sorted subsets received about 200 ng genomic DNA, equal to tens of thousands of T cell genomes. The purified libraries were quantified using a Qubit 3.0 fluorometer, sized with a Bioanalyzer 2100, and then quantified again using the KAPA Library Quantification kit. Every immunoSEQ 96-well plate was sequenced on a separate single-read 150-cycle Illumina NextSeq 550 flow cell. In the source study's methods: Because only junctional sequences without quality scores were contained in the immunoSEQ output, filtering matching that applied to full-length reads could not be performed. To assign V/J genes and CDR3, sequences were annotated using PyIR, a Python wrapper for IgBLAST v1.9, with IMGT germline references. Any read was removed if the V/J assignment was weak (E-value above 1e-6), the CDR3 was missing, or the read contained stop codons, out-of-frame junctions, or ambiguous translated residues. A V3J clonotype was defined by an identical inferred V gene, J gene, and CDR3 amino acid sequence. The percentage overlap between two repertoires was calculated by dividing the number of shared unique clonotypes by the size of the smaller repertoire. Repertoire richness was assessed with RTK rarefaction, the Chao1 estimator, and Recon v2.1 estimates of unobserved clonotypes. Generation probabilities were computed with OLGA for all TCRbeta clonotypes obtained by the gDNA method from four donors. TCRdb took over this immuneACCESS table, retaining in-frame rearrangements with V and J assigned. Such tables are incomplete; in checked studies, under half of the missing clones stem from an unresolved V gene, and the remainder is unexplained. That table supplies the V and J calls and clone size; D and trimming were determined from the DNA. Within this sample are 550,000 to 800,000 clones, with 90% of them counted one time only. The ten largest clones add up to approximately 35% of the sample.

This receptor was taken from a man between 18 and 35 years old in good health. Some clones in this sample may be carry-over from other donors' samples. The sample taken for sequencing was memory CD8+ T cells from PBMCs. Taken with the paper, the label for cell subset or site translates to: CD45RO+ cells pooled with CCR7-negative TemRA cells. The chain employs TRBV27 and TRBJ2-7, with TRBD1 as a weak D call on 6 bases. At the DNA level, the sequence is TGTGCCAGCAGTTCGGACAGCTGGAGCTCCTACGAGCAGTACTTC. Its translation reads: CASSSDSWSSYEQYF.